This TCR beta chain was obtained from a study of T cell clones after liver transplantation. TCRdb's copy holds only in-frame clones and misses some; the assay was immunoSEQ multiplex PCR. The sample includes some 120,000 clones, 75% to 95% of them seen just once. Overall study results and limits: Rather than being deleted, graft donor-reactive T cells may have moved into the graft.

With V trimmed by 5 bases and J by 1 base, 11 bases remained unmatched. The V gene's germline CDR1 is SGHVS and CDR2 FQNEAQ. This CDR3 is 17 amino acids long. Notes on this clone: Its antigen remains unknown.

The source is a human patient who received a liver transplant. Some T cells may arise from the graft donor. The chain joins TRBV7-8 to TRBJ2-5; the match to TRBD1 covers 9 bases. This specimen consisted of CD4+ T cells from blood, obtained 12 months after liver transplant. The CDR3 sequence is CASSADGGQGFQETQYF. The CDR3 region has the DNA TGTGCCAGCAGCGCCGACGGGGGACAGGGTTTCCAAGAGACCCAGTACTTC. The full variable domain, rest sourced from reference TRBV7-8 and TRBJ2-5, is GAGVSQSPRYKVAKRGQDVALRCDPISGHVSLFWYQQALGQGPEFLTYFQNEAQLDKSGLPSDRFFAERPEGSVSTLKIQRTQQEDSAVYLCASSADGGQGFQETQYFGPGTRLLVL.